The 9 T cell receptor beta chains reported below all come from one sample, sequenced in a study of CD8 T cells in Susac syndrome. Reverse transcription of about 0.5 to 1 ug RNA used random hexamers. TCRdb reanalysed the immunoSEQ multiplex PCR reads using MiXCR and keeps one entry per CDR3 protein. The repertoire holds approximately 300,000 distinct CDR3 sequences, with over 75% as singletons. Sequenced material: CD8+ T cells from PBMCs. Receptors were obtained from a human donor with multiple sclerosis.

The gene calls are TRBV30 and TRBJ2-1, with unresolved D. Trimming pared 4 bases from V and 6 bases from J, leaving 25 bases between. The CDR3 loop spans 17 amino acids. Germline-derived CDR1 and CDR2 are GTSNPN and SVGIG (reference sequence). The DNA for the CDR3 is TGTGCCTGGATACCTCCCTACCCCGAACCTGAATCCAATGAGCAGTTCTTC. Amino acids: CAWIPPYPEPESNEQFF.

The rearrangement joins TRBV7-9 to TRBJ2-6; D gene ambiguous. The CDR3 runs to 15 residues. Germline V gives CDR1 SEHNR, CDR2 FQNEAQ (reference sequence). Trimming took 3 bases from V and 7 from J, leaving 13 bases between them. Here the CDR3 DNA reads TGTGCCAGCAGCTTGGCCCGCCTGGGAGCCAACGTCCTGACTTTC. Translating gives CASSLARLGANVLTF.

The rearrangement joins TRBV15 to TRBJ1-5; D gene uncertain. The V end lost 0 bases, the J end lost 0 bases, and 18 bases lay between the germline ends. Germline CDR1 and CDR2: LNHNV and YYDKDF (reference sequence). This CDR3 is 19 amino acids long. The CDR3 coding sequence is TGTGCCACCAGCAGAGAAATGGCGCCCGACCCCTTTAGCAATCAGCCCCAGCATTTT. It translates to CATSREMAPDPFSNQPQHF.

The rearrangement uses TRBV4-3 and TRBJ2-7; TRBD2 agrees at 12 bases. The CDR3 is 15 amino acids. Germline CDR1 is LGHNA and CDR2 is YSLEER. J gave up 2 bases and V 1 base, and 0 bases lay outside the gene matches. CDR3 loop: CASSQASGRAYEQYF. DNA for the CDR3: TGCGCCAGCAGCCAAGCTAGCGGGAGGGCCTACGAGCAGTACTTC.

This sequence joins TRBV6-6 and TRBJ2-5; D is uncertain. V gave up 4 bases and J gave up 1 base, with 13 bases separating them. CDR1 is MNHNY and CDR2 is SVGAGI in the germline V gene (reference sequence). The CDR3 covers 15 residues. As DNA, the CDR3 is TGTGCCAGCAGTTCCCCTACAGAACCCCAAGAGACCCAGTACTTC. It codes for CASSSPTEPQETQYF.

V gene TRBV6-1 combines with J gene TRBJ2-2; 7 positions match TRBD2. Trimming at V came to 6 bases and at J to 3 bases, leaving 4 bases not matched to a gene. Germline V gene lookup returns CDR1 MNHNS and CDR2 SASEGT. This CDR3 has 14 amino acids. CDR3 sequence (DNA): TGTGCCAGCAGGACGCGGGAGTACACCGGGGAGCTGTTTTTT. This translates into CASRTREYTGELFF.

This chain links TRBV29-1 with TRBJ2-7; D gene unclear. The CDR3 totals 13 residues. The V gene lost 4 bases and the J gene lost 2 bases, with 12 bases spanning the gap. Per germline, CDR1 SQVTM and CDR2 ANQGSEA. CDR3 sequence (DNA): TGCAGCGTTGTATGGTCTCCTCCCTACGAGCAGTACTTC. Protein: CSVVWSPPYEQYF.

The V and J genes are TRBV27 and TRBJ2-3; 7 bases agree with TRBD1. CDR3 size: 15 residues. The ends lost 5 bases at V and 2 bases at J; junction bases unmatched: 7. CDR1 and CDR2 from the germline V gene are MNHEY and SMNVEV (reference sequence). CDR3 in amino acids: CASSVTGRLTDTQYF. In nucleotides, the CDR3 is TGTGCCAGCAGTGTGACAGGGCGACTCACAGATACGCAGTATTTT.

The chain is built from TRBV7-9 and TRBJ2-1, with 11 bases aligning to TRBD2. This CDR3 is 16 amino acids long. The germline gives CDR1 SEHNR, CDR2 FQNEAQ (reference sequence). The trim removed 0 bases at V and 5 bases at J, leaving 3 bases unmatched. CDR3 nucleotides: TGTGCCAGCAGCTTAGCGGTAGCGGGAGGGCACAATGAGCAGTTCTTC. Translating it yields CASSLAVAGGHNEQFF.